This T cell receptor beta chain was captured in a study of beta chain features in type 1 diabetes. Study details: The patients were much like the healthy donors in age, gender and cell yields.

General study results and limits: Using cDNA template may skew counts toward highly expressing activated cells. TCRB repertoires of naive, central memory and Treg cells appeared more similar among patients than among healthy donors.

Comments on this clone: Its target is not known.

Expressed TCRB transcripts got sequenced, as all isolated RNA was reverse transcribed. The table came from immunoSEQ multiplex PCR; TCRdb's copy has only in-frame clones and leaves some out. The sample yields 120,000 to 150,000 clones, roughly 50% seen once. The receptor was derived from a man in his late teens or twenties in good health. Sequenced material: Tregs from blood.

CDR3 amino acids: CASKGVAGESEQYF. Written as DNA, the CDR3 is TGCGCCAGCAAGGGAGTAGCGGGAGAAAGCGAGCAGTACTTC. The chain is built from TRBV5-1 and TRBJ2-7, with 9 bases matching TRBD2. In germline, CDR1 is SGHRS, CDR2 YFSETQ. CDR3 size: 14 residues. Losses at the gene ends were 6 bases for V and 6 bases for J; bases not matched to a gene: 10.